This T cell receptor beta chain was sequenced in a study of blood T cell repertoires in COVID-19. Study in general: The analysed material was cDNA or gDNA that came from T cells, B-cell-depleted T cells, or PBMCs.

In the original workflow: Nucleated cell number was recorded as an estimate derived from reference gene primer amplification. Using immunoSEQ multiplex PCR, the repertoire was profiled, and TCRdb retains in-frame clones only, with some absent. V and J calls and clone size are given by that table; D and trimming were obtained from the DNA. Here the sample spans around 94,000 clones, roughly four fifths being singletons. Germline V CDR1 and CDR2: SNHLY, FYNNEI. V was clipped by 4 bases and J by 1 base, with 14 bases between them. The CDR3 sequence is 16 residues long. The sequencing sample was made of peripheral blood. The clonotype originates from a man in his sixties with acute or convalescent COVID-19. The gene calls are TRBV2 and TRBJ2-1, with D maybe TRBD1 (5 bases). CDR3 bases: TGTGCCAGCAGTGCAGAAGGGGAATGGTCCTACAATGAGCAGTTCTTC. Amino acids: CASSAEGEWSYNEQFF.